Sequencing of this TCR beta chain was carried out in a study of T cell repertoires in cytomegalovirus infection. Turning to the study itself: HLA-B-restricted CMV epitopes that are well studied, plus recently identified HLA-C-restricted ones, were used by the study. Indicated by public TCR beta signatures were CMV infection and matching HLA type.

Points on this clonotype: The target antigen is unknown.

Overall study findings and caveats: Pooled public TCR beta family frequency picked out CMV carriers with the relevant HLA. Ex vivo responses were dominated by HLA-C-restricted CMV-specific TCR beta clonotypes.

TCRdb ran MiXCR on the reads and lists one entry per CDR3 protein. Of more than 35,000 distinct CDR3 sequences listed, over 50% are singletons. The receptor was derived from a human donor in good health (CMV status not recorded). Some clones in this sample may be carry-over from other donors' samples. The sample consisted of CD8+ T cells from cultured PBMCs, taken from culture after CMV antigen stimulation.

In nucleotides, the CDR3 is TGTGCCAGCAGCCTCACAGGGGGCGGTGAAAAACTGTTTTTT. This encodes CASSLTGGGEKLFF. The gene calls are TRBV7-8 and TRBJ1-4; 9 bases are a match to TRBD1. CDR3 length equals 14 residues. From germline, CDR1 is SGHVS and CDR2 FQNEAQ. The V and J ends lost 5 bases and 7 bases, in that order; junction bases with no gene match: 5.